This entry describes one T cell receptor (beta chain). This sample was included in a study of blood T cell repertoires in COVID-19. Study context: T cells, B-cell-depleted T cells, or PBMCs supplied cDNA or gDNA.

The germline gives CDR1 MNHEY, CDR2 SMNVEV (reference sequence). The V segment lost 5 bases and the J segment 5 bases; nucleotides outside the gene matches: 18. The CDR3 is 18 amino acids. As handled by the study authors: Amplification with reference gene primers provided the estimates of nucleated cell counts. Here immunoSEQ multiplex PCR was the method, and the copy in TCRdb shows in-frame clones only, minus some. V and J calls and clone size come straight from that table; D and trimming were deduced from the DNA. The data show 200,000 to 300,000 clones, approximately 89% seen once. Participants came from some 23 US areas, aged about 18 to 100 years. Grouping used clinical history reported by participants in a survey and questionnaire.

The clonotype was recovered from a woman aged 40-49 years with acute COVID-19. The specimen was PBMCs or T cells enriched from blood (not recorded which). This chain links TRBV27 with TRBJ2-3, with 8 bases identical to TRBD1. DNA for the CDR3: TGTGCCAGCAGTCCCAGCCGACACCAGGACAGGGTGGGAGATACGCAGTATTTT. It is translated as CASSPSRHQDRVGDTQYF.